Following are 3 T cell receptor beta chains from one sample sequenced in a study of T cells in Graves' hyperthyroidism and ophthalmopathy. The TCR beta CDR3 regions underwent amplification using RNA transcripts as the source. With the HTBI primer set, the TCR CDR3 went through a first round of RT-PCR. A single record per CDR3 protein comes from TCRdb applying MiXCR to the multiplex PCR reads. The profile shows 500,000 to 550,000 distinct CDR3 sequences, about 20% of them singletons. The material sequenced was blood. These receptor sequences come from a man aged 35 to 55 with Graves' ophthalmopathy.

The sample holds a few counts of this clonotype. The chain carries TRBV4-2 and TRBJ2-7; weak D call: TRBD2 (5 bases). V lost 3 bases and J 4 bases, leaving 10 bases between the germline ends. Per the germline V gene, CDR1 is LGHNA and CDR2 is YNFKEQ. The length of the CDR3 is 13 residues. CDR3 in amino acids: CASSHGELYEQYF. DNA of the CDR3: TGTGCCAGCAGCCACGGGGAGTTATACGAGCAGTACTTC.

This clonotype was observed a few times. The chain uses TRBV28 and TRBJ2-3; the D gene is possibly TRBD2 (5 bases). Germline V gene sequence: CDR1 MDHEN, CDR2 SYDVKM. CDR3 length: 14 amino acids. V was clipped by 10 bases and J by 2 bases, with 16 bases between them. CDR3 coding DNA: TGTGCCACCGCGGAGGTGACACTCACAGATACGCAGTATTTT. Its translation is CATAEVTLTDTQYF.

This clonotype was recorded at least ten times. This chain links TRBV30 with TRBJ1-1; D not resolved. V lost 4 bases and J 11 bases, leaving 23 bases between the germline ends. The V gene's germline CDR1 is GTSNPN and CDR2 SVGIG (reference sequence). The CDR3 covers 14 residues. CDR3 sequence: CAWILDPRSYSAFF. Here the CDR3 DNA reads TGTGCCTGGATCCTCGACCCCCGGTCTTATTCTGCTTTCTTT.